Listed below are T cell receptor beta chains from one sample, sequenced in a study of blood T cell repertoires in COVID-19. Sequencing used immunoSEQ multiplex PCR; TCRdb keeps in-frame clones, though not all of them. The sample consists of 150,000 to 200,000 clones, approximately 88% of them appearing once. Material for sequencing was peripheral blood. The receptors come from a woman aged 60-70 years with acute or convalescent COVID-19. CDR3s leave out the opening cysteine and the closing phenylalanine or tryptophan. The order of the fields is V gene, J gene, CDR3 protein.

>TRBV7-2|TRBJ1-5
ASSQDRGHQPQH
>TRBV30|TRBJ1-6
AWSVSGSSYNSPLH
>TRBV19|TRBJ1-5
ASNKDRGLSQPQH
>TRBV5-1|TRBJ2-7
ASSLFQGQNEQY
>TRBV30|TRBJ2-1
AWGDSGHNEQF
>TRBV6-5|TRBJ2-7
ASTRDSSYEQY
>TRBV18|TRBJ1-5
ASSPVRQDNQPQH
>TRBV4-3|TRBJ1-6
ASSLGQGNSPLH
>TRBV19|TRBJ1-5
ASSVRDRGNQPQH
>TRBV11-2|TRBJ1-6
ASSPGGTIRNSPLH
>TRBV28|TRBJ1-2
ASSLARGGYGYT
>TRBV5-1|TRBJ2-5
ASSFIQEETQY
>TRBV24-1|TRBJ2-1
ATSLEVMGEQF
>TRBV5-1|TRBJ2-2
ASSLSTTEAGELF
>TRBV19|TRBJ1-5
ASTGSGNQPQH
>TRBV6-5|TRBJ1-2
ASSPRERYGYT
>TRBV29-1|TRBJ2-2
SVKAGGRTPGELF
>TRBV5-8|TRBJ2-5
ASRMTGEETQY
>TRBV7-2|TRBJ1-5
ASSSRQGYQPQH
>TRBV7-3|TRBJ2-7
ASSPLGLAGGPIEEQY
>TRBV27|TRBJ1-4
ASSGEGGTEKLF
>TRBV7-3|TRBJ2-5
ASSRQGPETQY
>TRBV18|TRBJ1-5
ASSPPGTGINQPQH
>TRBV3-1/TRBV3-2|TRBJ2-5
ASSPQGFQQETQY
>TRBV11-2|TRBJ1-6
ASSLAGGNSPLH
>TRBV3-1/TRBV3-2|TRBJ2-5
ASSHWDNGAQY
>TRBV11-2|TRBJ2-1
ASSLSLSTSGGANEQF
>TRBV2|TRBJ2-7
ASTLIHSQGSSYEQY
>TRBV2|TRBJ2-1
ASKPLGGGAYEQF
>TRBV12-3/TRBV12-4|TRBJ1-2
ASSWDWRYGYT
>TRBV4-1|TRBJ2-2
ASSQGSLGGQGRDGELF
>TRBV4-1|TRBJ1-4
ASSQLSGTGGEKLF
>TRBV10-1|TRBJ2-3
ASARDVGDTQY